Each of the 27 T cell receptor beta chains below was sequenced from the same sample in a study of blood T cell repertoires in COVID-19. The assay was immunoSEQ multiplex PCR, and TCRdb's table has in-frame clones only and misses some. The sample includes 55,000 to 70,000 clones, around 76% of them seen just once. The sample taken for sequencing was peripheral blood. All receptors come from a human donor in a cohort sampled during active COVID-19.

This clone was picked up a small number of times. V and J are TRBV6-5 and TRBJ1-5; no clear D. V dropped 0 bases and J dropped 3 bases, with 9 bases sitting between them. The CDR3 has 15 amino acids. The V gene's germline CDR1 is MNHEY and CDR2 SVGAGI. The CDR3 protein is CASSYSGKNNQPQHF. CDR3 bases: TGTGCCAGCAGTTACTCTGGCAAAAACAATCAGCCCCAGCATTTT.

The chain links TRBV7-2 to TRBJ2-7, with D tentatively TRBD1 (6 bases). The length of the CDR3 is 15 residues. Germline V gene data show CDR1 as SGHTA and CDR2 as FQGNSA. Trimming stripped 5 bases from V and 0 bases from J, with 14 bases between. The CDR3 loop reads CASSPRGQPSYEQYF. The CDR3 nucleotides are TGTGCCAGCAGCCCGAGAGGACAGCCCTCCTACGAGCAGTACTTC.

The chain couples TRBV9 to TRBJ1-2; D is undetermined. This CDR3 comprises 13 residues. Between the trimmed V and J ends, which lost 3 bases and 4 bases, there was a span of 10 bases. Germline V lookup: CDR1 SGDLS, CDR2 YYNGEE. In DNA, the CDR3 is TGTGCCAGCAGCGGGAGGGCTCTCTATGGCTACACCTTC. Protein: CASSGRALYGYTF. Based on the CDR3 plus reference TRBV9 and TRBJ1-2, the full variable domain is DSGVTQTPKHLITATGQRVTLRCSPRSGDLSVYWYQQSLDQGLQFLIQYYNGEERAKGNILERFSAQQFPDLHSELNLSSLELGDSALYFCASSGRALYGYTFGSGTRLTVV.

The V gene is TRBV3-1 (or the pseudogene TRBV3-2), the J gene TRBJ2-7; D uncertain. Germline V gene lookup returns CDR1 LGHDT and CDR2 YNNKEL (reference sequence). V lost 1 base and J 9 bases, leaving 10 bases between the germline ends. This CDR3 has 12 amino acids. CDR3 DNA sequence: TGTGCCAGCAGCCAAGGTCAGGTACGGCAGTACTTC. Translating it yields CASSQGQVRQYF.

The table lists this clone with a count of one. The chain recombines TRBV3-1 (or the pseudogene TRBV3-2) with TRBJ1-5, with 9 bases identical to TRBD1. CDR1 and CDR2 (germline): LGHDT, YNNKEL (reference sequence). V was clipped by 5 bases and J by 0 bases; unmatched bases: 2. This CDR3 contains 15 residues. The CDR3 DNA follows: TGTGCCAGCAGCTTACAGGGGGCTAGCAATCAGCCCCAGCATTTT. This gives the protein CASSLQGASNQPQHF.

The chain combines TRBV11-2 with TRBJ1-3; maybe TRBD1 (6 bases). This CDR3 spans 15 amino acids. V lost 5 bases to trimming and J lost 0 bases, with 11 bases between them. CDR1 is SGHAT, CDR2 FQNNGV, per germline. CDR3 sequence: CASSVNRDSGNTIYF. The CDR3 coding sequence is TGTGCCAGCAGCGTCAACAGGGACTCTGGAAACACCATATATTTT.

The CDR3 reads CASSHVTQGAGGEQYF. DNA for the CDR3: TGTGCCAGCAGCCACGTAACACAGGGGGCCGGAGGTGAGCAGTACTTC. The chain joins TRBV7-9 to TRBJ2-7; 9 bases fit TRBD1. The CDR3 contains 16 residues. Germline V gene lookup returns CDR1 SEHNR and CDR2 FQNEAQ (reference sequence). The V and J ends lost 5 bases and 7 bases, in that order; junction bases with no gene match: 15. Full variable domain (remainder filled in from reference TRBV7-9 and TRBJ2-7): DTGVSQNPRHKITKRGQNVTFRCDPISEHNRLYWYRQTLGQGPEFLTYFQNEAQLEKSRLLSDRFSAERPKGSFSTLEIQRTEQGDSAMYLCASSHVTQGAGGEQYFGPGTRLTVT.

The rearrangement joins TRBV28 to TRBJ1-5; D is unclear. Trimming shortened V by 7 bases and J by 3 bases, and 16 bases separated the two germline ends. The CDR3 spans 15 residues. CDR1 is MDHEN and CDR2 is SYDVKM in the germline V gene. The CDR3 is CASTQVTLLNQPQHF. DNA of the CDR3: TGTGCCAGCACCCAGGTGACACTCCTCAATCAGCCCCAGCATTTT.

This clone was seen only once. The rearrangement joins TRBV4-3 to TRBJ2-7; TRBD1 agrees at 7 bases. Trimming removed 2 bases from V and 1 base from J; junction bases left unmatched: 5. There are 15 residues in the CDR3. Germline lookup yields CDR1 LGHNA and CDR2 YSLEER. As DNA, the CDR3 is TGCGCCAGCAGCCAACAACAGGGGCTGTCCTACGAGCAGTACTTC. Translating gives CASSQQQGLSYEQYF.

The chain links TRBV27 to TRBJ2-7; TRBD2 matches 7 bases. The CDR3 loop spans 14 amino acids. Germline trimming cut 5 bases from V and 1 base from J; bases unmatched to any gene: 5. Germline CDR1 and CDR2: MNHEY and SMNVEV (reference sequence). The CDR3 loop reads CASSPRTRSYEQYF. The CDR3 DNA sequence: TGTGCCAGCAGTCCGCGGACTAGGTCCTACGAGCAGTACTTC.

V and J are TRBV7-6 and TRBJ1-1; TRBD1 might be the D (6 bases). Germline CDR1 SGHVS, CDR2 FNYEAQ. The CDR3 covers 15 residues. With 0 bases removed from V and 4 bases from J, the gap between germline ends came to 12 bases. CDR3 DNA: TGTGCCAGCAGCTTAGCTCGGCAGGGGCTCACTGAAGCTTTCTTT. Amino acids: CASSLARQGLTEAFF.

V gene TRBV28 combines with J gene TRBJ1-4; the match to TRBD1 covers 8 bases. V dropped 3 bases and J dropped 8; count of bases not matched to a gene: 11. The CDR3 sequence is 16 residues long. Germline loops: CDR1 MDHEN, CDR2 SYDVKM. The CDR3 sequence is CASSLGIGTGNEKLFF. CDR3 bases: TGTGCCAGCAGTTTGGGGATCGGGACAGGAAACGAAAAACTGTTTTTT.

This sequence joins TRBV11-2 and TRBJ2-2; possibly TRBD1 for D (6 bases). V was shortened by 1 base and J by 1 base, with 16 bases between the two germline ends. Germline V gene lookup returns CDR1 SGHAT and CDR2 FQNNGV. The CDR3 has 18 residues. This chain's CDR3 is CASSLVSTGFGNTGELFF. For the CDR3, the DNA is TGTGCCAGCAGCTTAGTTTCGACAGGTTTCGGGAACACCGGGGAGCTGTTTTTT.

The chain employs TRBV5-6 and TRBJ2-7; possible D gene TRBD2, 5 bases. Trimming left V 5 bases short and J 0 bases short, with 12 bases between. The CDR3 has 14 amino acids. CDR1 and CDR2 from the germline V gene are SGHDT and YYEEEE. The CDR3 loop is CASSPGLGSYEQYF. The CDR3 region has the DNA TGTGCCAGCAGTCCTGGACTGGGCTCCTACGAGCAGTACTTC.

V is TRBV5-1 and J is TRBJ2-7, with 8 bases lining up with TRBD1. Per germline, CDR1 SGHRS and CDR2 YFSETQ. The J segment lost 4 bases and the V segment lost 3 bases, leaving 12 bases of the junction unmatched. This CDR3 spans 16 amino acids. Here the CDR3 DNA reads TGCGCCAGCAGCTGGGCGACAGGGGAGTTTTCATACGAGCAGTACTTC. This encodes CASSWATGEFSYEQYF.

In its sample, this clone was seen a few times. V is TRBV24-1 and J is TRBJ2-7; a weak D match, TRBD1 (6 bases). Per the germline V gene, CDR1 is KGHDR and CDR2 is SFDVKD. The CDR3 spans 13 residues. V lost 10 bases and J 3 bases, leaving 15 bases between the germline ends. CDR3 nucleotide sequence: TGTGCCACGTCCGACACAGGGCACTACGAGCAGTACTTC. As protein: CATSDTGHYEQYF.

This sequence joins TRBV7-9 and TRBJ2-5; 15 bases agree with TRBD2. The CDR3 spans 17 residues. With V trimmed by 3 bases and J by 1 base, 3 bases remained unmatched. Germline CDR1 SEHNR, CDR2 FQNEAQ (reference sequence). CDR3: CASSFGTSGGFQETQYF. In DNA, the CDR3 is TGTGCCAGCAGCTTCGGGACTAGCGGGGGGTTCCAAGAGACCCAGTACTTC.

The rearrangement links TRBV28 to TRBJ2-1; unclear D gene. The germline V and J ends were trimmed by 4 bases and 0 bases, with 16 bases remaining between them. The CDR3 runs 17 residues. Looked up from germline, CDR1 is MDHEN and CDR2 is SYDVKM. The CDR3 spells CASSSRPALVSYNEQFF. The DNA for the CDR3 is TGTGCCAGCAGTTCCAGGCCGGCGCTTGTCTCCTACAATGAGCAGTTCTTC.

The chain recombines TRBV4-1 with TRBJ1-1, with D unclear. Trimming removed 1 base at V and 4 bases at J, with 16 bases between. The CDR3 length is 16 residues. The germline V gene encodes CDR1 MGHRA and CDR2 YSYEKL. The CDR3 loop is CASSQVTGRRSTEAFF. CDR3 bases: TGCGCCAGCAGCCAAGTTACGGGCAGGAGGAGCACTGAAGCTTTCTTT.

V is TRBV6-5 and J is TRBJ2-7, with TRBD2 matching over 7 bases. The CDR3 consists of 12 residues. Per the germline V gene, CDR1 is MNHEY and CDR2 is SVGAGI. V gave up 6 bases and J gave up 4 bases; unmatched junction bases: 3. The CDR3 DNA follows: TGTGCCAGCAGCGGGACTACTTACGAGCAGTACTTC. This encodes CASSGTTYEQYF.

The chain uses TRBV6-5 and TRBJ2-7, with 7 nucleotides matching TRBD2. The V and J ends lost 4 bases and 4 bases, in that order; junction bases with no gene match: 4. CDR1 is MNHEY, CDR2 SVGAGI, per germline. CDR3 length equals 13 residues. As DNA, the CDR3 is TGTGCCAGCAGTTGGAGGGAGGGTTACGAGCAGTACTTC. This gives the protein CASSWREGYEQYF.

This clone was counted between two and nine times. This chain joins TRBV15 and TRBJ2-7, with 9 bases aligning to TRBD2. Per the germline V gene, CDR1 is LNHNV and CDR2 is YYDKDF (reference sequence). There are 13 residues in the CDR3. V lost 6 bases, J lost 6 bases, and 6 bases stayed unmatched. CDR3 region: CATSFSGSSEQYF. The DNA for the CDR3 is TGTGCCACCAGTTTTAGCGGGAGCTCCGAGCAGTACTTC.

This clone has just a few counts. The chain is built from TRBV5-1 and TRBJ1-2; 10 nucleotides line up with TRBD1. Trimming took 5 bases from V and 6 from J; bases not matched to a gene: 7. CDR1 is SGHRS and CDR2 is YFSETQ in the germline V gene. This CDR3 contains 14 residues. This chain's CDR3 is CASRITGTGDGYTF. Written as DNA, the CDR3 is TGCGCCAGCAGAATAACCGGGACAGGGGATGGCTACACCTTC.

The chain combines TRBV6-1 with TRBJ2-7; possibly TRBD1 for D (5 bases). V lost 2 bases and J lost 2, with 13 bases in between. The CDR3 has 15 amino acids. In germline, CDR1 is MNHNS, CDR2 SASEGT. Here the CDR3 reads CASSENPGIPYEQYF. CDR3 DNA sequence: TGTGCCAGCAGTGAAAACCCAGGGATCCCCTACGAGCAGTACTTC.

The chain has TRBV3-1 (or the pseudogene TRBV3-2) and TRBJ2-7; the match to TRBD1 covers 10 bases. CDR1 LGHDT and CDR2 YNNKEL come from the germline V gene (reference sequence). V lost 4 bases, J lost 5 bases, and 8 bases stayed unmatched. The CDR3 is 15 amino acids. This CDR3 is CASSLPGTGVNEQYF. CDR3 in DNA: TGTGCCAGCAGCCTGCCCGGGACAGGGGTAAACGAGCAGTACTTC.

The chain has TRBV7-9 and TRBJ2-7, with 7 bases identical to TRBD2. Germline lookup yields CDR1 SEHNR and CDR2 FQNEAQ (reference sequence). The CDR3 totals 13 residues. V shed 0 bases and J 7 bases; nucleotides not matched to a gene: 3. The CDR3 DNA reads TGTGCCAGCAGCTTAGCCGCCGGGAGGGAGCAGTACTTC. Encoded protein: CASSLAAGREQYF.

The CDR3 loop reads CASSSWSGTDTQYF. Written as DNA, the CDR3 is TGTGCCAGCAGCTCCTGGTCGGGTACAGATACGCAGTATTTT. The chain carries TRBV5-6 and TRBJ2-3; D is unresolved. Per germline, CDR1 SGHDT and CDR2 YYEEEE. This CDR3 region has 14 residues. V shed 3 bases and J shed 3 bases, with 11 bases lying between them.